Listed here are 12 T cell receptor beta chains from one sample, sequenced in a study of cytomegalovirus exposure and HLA in healthy donors. In the PCR, 60 Vbeta and 13 Jbeta primers were used. Assay: immunoSEQ multiplex PCR; the TCRdb copy retains only in-frame clones and omits some. The table lists around 190,000 clones, 60% to 85% of them singletons. The sample was PBMCs. The receptors derive from a woman younger than 30 in good health and CMV-seronegative.

The chain is built from TRBV7-9 and TRBJ1-1, with D tentatively TRBD1 (5 bases). Germline V lookup: CDR1 SEHNR, CDR2 FQNEAQ (reference sequence). Between the trimmed V and J ends, which lost 4 bases and 3 bases, there was a span of 12 bases. The CDR3 is 14 residues long. DNA for the CDR3: TGTGCCAGCAGCTCCAGCGGGACTCACACTGAAGCTTTCTTT. This codes for CASSSSGTHTEAFF.

This chain connects TRBV19 to TRBJ2-1; 7 bases align to TRBD2. Germline loops: CDR1 LNHDA, CDR2 SQIVND (reference sequence). The CDR3 is 16 residues long. V shed 5 bases and J 10 bases; nucleotides not matched to a gene: 17. The CDR3 here is CASSYLQGGPLGEQFF. The CDR3 DNA reads as TGTGCCAGTAGTTACCTTCAGGGAGGGCCTCTAGGGGAGCAGTTCTTC.

The J gene is TRBJ1-1, the V gene TRBV9, with D unclear. The germline V gene encodes CDR1 SGDLS and CDR2 YYNGEE. The CDR3 loop spans 17 amino acids. V was pared by 0 bases and J by 0 bases, with 15 bases between. The DNA of the CDR3 is TGTGCCAGCAGCGTAGACTCTTGGGGAGTTATGAACACTGAAGCTTTCTTT. This gives the protein CASSVDSWGVMNTEAFF.

The chain links TRBV28 to TRBJ1-1, with D tentatively TRBD1 (5 bases). V lost 1 base, J lost 4 bases, and 10 bases lay in between. The length of the CDR3 is 14 residues. CDR1 is MDHEN and CDR2 is SYDVKM in the germline V gene. The CDR3 protein is CASSLSHQGTEAFF. The CDR3 DNA sequence: TGTGCCAGCAGTTTATCCCATCAGGGCACTGAAGCTTTCTTT. Full variable domain (remainder filled in from reference TRBV28 and TRBJ1-1): DVKVTQSSRYLVKRTGEKVFLECVQDMDHENMFWYRQDPGLGLRLIYFSYDVKMKEKGDIPEGYSVSREKKERFSLILESASTNQTSMYLCASSLSHQGTEAFFGQGTRLTVV.

V gene TRBV25-1 combines with J gene TRBJ2-1; a weak D match, TRBD2 (6 bases). The germline CDR1 and CDR2 sequences are MGHDK and SYGVNS. V dropped 3 bases and J dropped 5 bases, with 14 bases sitting between them. The CDR3 is 15 residues long. The CDR3 bases are TGTGCCAGCAGTGATTCTGGAGGGCCCGACAATGAGCAGTTCTTC. Amino acid sequence: CASSDSGGPDNEQFF.

The chain recombines TRBV4-2 with TRBJ2-7; D unresolved. Between the trimmed V and J ends, which lost 0 bases and 3 bases, there was a span of 3 bases. This CDR3 spans 12 amino acids. The germline gives CDR1 LGHNA, CDR2 YNFKEQ. CDR3: CASSQDSYEQYF. CDR3 in DNA: TGTGCCAGCAGCCAAGATAGCTACGAGCAGTACTTC.

V and J are TRBV4-2 and TRBJ1-6; 8 bases map to TRBD1. The V and J ends lost 4 bases and 9 bases, in that order; junction bases with no gene match: 8. The CDR3 is 15 residues long. The germline CDR1 and CDR2 sequences are LGHNA and YNFKEQ. Written as DNA, the CDR3 is TGTGCCAGCAGCCGCATGGACAGGGAGGGTTCACCCCTCCACTTT. Its translation: CASSRMDREGSPLHF.

The chain uses TRBV28 and TRBJ2-7, with 9 bases that match TRBD1. With V trimmed by 3 bases and J by 3 bases, 3 bases remained unmatched. The CDR3 runs to 14 residues. Germline CDR1 and CDR2: MDHEN and SYDVKM. The CDR3, as DNA: TGTGCCAGCAGTTTCCCGGGACAGGGCTACGAGCAGTACTTC. As protein: CASSFPGQGYEQYF.

J is TRBJ2-1 and V is TRBV30, with TRBD2 matching over 9 bases. The CDR3 is 14 residues long. Germline V gives CDR1 GTSNPN, CDR2 SVGIG (reference sequence). V lost 6 bases, J lost 6 bases, and 9 bases stayed unmatched. CDR3 in DNA: TGTGCCTGCCACCGGGCTAGCGGGGCCAATGAGCAGTTCTTC. Amino acids: CACHRASGANEQFF. Full variable domain (outside the CDR3, taken from reference TRBV30 and TRBJ2-1): SQTIHQWPATLVQPVGSPLSLECTVEGTSNPNLYWYRQAAGRGLQLLFYSVGIGQISSEVPQNLSASRPQDRQFILSSKKLLLSDSGFYLCACHRASGANEQFFGPGTRLTVL.

The rearrangement uses TRBV6-4 and TRBJ1-2; D not certain. Trimming took off 0 bases at V and 4 bases at J, with 12 bases between the two ends. Germline V gene data show CDR1 as MRHNA and CDR2 as SNTAGT. This CDR3 is built from 15 residues. CDR3 in amino acids: CASSDSSGSTYGYTF. The CDR3 nucleotides are TGTGCCAGCAGTGACTCGAGCGGATCCACCTATGGCTACACCTTC.

The rearrangement links TRBV29-1 to TRBJ2-5; TRBD1 matches at 7 bases. V shed 6 bases, J shed 3 bases, and the junction held 4 bases outside the gene matches. The CDR3 contains 12 residues. CDR1 and CDR2 (germline): SQVTM, ANQGSEA. DNA of the CDR3: TGCAGCGTCGACAGGGAAGAAGAGACCCAGTACTTC. Translating it yields CSVDREEETQYF.

This clone was picked up a small number of times. V gene TRBV28 combines with J gene TRBJ1-3; 7 nucleotides line up with TRBD1. V lost 7 bases, J lost 4 bases, and 10 bases stayed unmatched. Germline loops: CDR1 MDHEN, CDR2 SYDVKM. The CDR3 totals 15 residues. In nucleotides, the CDR3 is TGTGCCAGCAACCTACAGGGGAGGTTAGGAAACACCATATATTTT. This encodes CASNLQGRLGNTIYF.